This TCR beta chain stems from a study of blood T cell repertoires in COVID-19. Across the whole study: In each case, the material was cDNA or gDNA derived from T cells, B-cell-depleted T cells, or PBMCs.

Researchers sorted participants into cohorts using their self-reported clinical history. The CDR3 covers 11 residues. V was cut by 8 bases and J by 5 bases, with 10 bases left in between. Data came from immunoSEQ multiplex PCR; TCRdb stores just in-frame clones and leaves some out. Counted here are fewer than 250,000 clones, 65% to 85% occurring once; the ten biggest clones make up about 7.2%. J is TRBJ2-7 and V is TRBV12-3 or TRBV12-4; no definite D call. The sequence was collected from a woman aged 40 to 50 with acute COVID-19. Sample: PBMCs or T cells enriched from blood (not recorded which). CDR3 sequence (DNA): TGTGCCAGCGGCCGAATAAACGAGCAGTACTTC. Its protein is CASGRINEQYF.